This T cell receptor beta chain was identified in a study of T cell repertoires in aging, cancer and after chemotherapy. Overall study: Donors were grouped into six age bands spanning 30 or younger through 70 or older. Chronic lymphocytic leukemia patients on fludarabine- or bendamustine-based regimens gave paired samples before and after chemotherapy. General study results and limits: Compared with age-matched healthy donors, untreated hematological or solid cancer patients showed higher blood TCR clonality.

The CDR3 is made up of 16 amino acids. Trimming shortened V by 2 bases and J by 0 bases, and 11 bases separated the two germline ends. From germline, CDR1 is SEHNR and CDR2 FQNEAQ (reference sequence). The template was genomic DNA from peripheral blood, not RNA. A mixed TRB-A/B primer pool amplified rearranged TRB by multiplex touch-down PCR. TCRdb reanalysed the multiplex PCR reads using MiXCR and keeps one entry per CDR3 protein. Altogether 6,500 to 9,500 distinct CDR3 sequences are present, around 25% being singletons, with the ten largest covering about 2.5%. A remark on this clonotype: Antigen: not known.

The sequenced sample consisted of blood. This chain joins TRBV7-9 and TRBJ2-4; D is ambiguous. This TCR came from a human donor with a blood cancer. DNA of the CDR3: TGTGCCAGCAGCTTAAATCGCACGGAAGCCAAAAACATTCAGTACTTC. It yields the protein CASSLNRTEAKNIQYF.